Listed here are 24 T cell receptor beta chains from one sample, sequenced in a study of blood T cells in healthy people across ages. Next came a second PCR, run for 7 to 11 cycles, which used a sample-barcoded 5' primer along with a J-beta primer mix. Each CDR3 protein is one row after TCRdb ran MiXCR on the 5' RACE reads. The sample contains 1.5 million or so distinct CDR3 sequences, around two fifths of which appear only once. The sample consisted of blood. The receptor source for this set is a woman aged 18-35 years in good health.

This clonotype was recorded a few times. The chain couples TRBV20-1 to TRBJ1-6; tentative D call: TRBD1 (6 bases). CDR1 and CDR2 from the germline V gene are DFQATT and SNEGSKA (reference sequence). This CDR3 region has 11 residues. The V and J ends lost 3 bases and 12 bases respectively, with 9 bases between them. The CDR3 protein is CSASRGEPLHF. As DNA, the CDR3 is TGCAGTGCTAGCAGGGGCGAACCCCTCCACTTT.

The CDR3 region has the DNA TGTGCCAGCAGTCCAAGACAGGCCTCCCAAGAGACCCAGTACTTC. Its protein is CASSPRQASQETQYF. This chain connects TRBV12-3 or TRBV12-4 to TRBJ2-5, with TRBD1 as a possible D gene (6 bases). V lost 5 bases and J 1 base, leaving 14 bases between the germline ends. This CDR3 spans 15 amino acids.

The genes are TRBV12-3 or TRBV12-4 and TRBJ2-1; D is possibly TRBD2 (6 bases). Trimming removed 6 bases from V and 9 bases from J, with 15 bases in between. The CDR3 length is 13 residues. The CDR3 DNA sequence: TGTGCCAGCAGCCAGCGGGCGGACGGTGAGCAGTTCTTC. Its translation: CASSQRADGEQFF.

This clonotype was counted between two and nine times. The V gene is TRBV12-3 or TRBV12-4, the J gene TRBJ2-2, with D tentatively TRBD2 (5 bases). V lost 3 bases, J lost 7 bases, and 15 bases lay in between. There are 15 residues in the CDR3. The CDR3 reads CASSFRGFGGGELFF. The CDR3, as DNA: TGTGCCAGCAGTTTCCGGGGATTCGGTGGCGGGGAGCTGTTTTTT.

The chain has TRBV12-3 or TRBV12-4 and TRBJ2-3; D remains unclear. The CDR3 contains 13 residues. V lost 10 bases and J 3 bases, leaving 14 bases between the germline ends. CDR3 loop: CATTAAATDTQYF. CDR3 nucleotide sequence: TGTGCCACCACGGCCGCAGCGACAGATACGCAGTATTTT.

The rearrangement uses TRBV3-1 and TRBJ1-5; D is undetermined. This CDR3 is built from 15 residues. V shed 1 base and J shed 0 bases, with 7 bases lying between them. From germline, CDR1 is LGHDT and CDR2 YNNKEL (reference sequence). This CDR3 is CASSQGLSSNQPQHF. In nucleotides, the CDR3 is TGTGCCAGCAGCCAAGGTCTGTCTAGCAATCAGCCCCAGCATTTT. The full variable domain, completed using reference TRBV3-1 and TRBJ1-5, is DTAVSQTPKYLVTQMGNDKSIKCEQNLGHDTMYWYKQDSKKFLKIMFSYNNKELIINETVPNRFSPKSPDKAHLNLHINSLELGDSAVYFCASSQGLSSNQPQHFGDGTRLSIL.

This clonotype has only a few counts. It may be a read error: a sequence one base away is much more abundant. The chain is built from TRBV7-9 and TRBJ2-7; perhaps TRBD2 as D (6 bases). Trimming removed 5 bases at V and 7 bases at J, with 18 bases between. Looked up from germline, CDR1 is SEHNR and CDR2 is FQNEAQ (reference sequence). This CDR3 spans 14 amino acids. In DNA form, the CDR3 reads TGTGCCAGCAGCCTGGGGGAGGTGTACAATGAGCAGTACTTC. Amino acids: CASSLGEVYNEQYF.

The chain combines TRBV20-1 with TRBJ2-1; 9 positions agree with TRBD2. Germline CDR1 and CDR2: DFQATT and SNEGSKA (reference sequence). The V segment lost 4 bases and the J segment 6 bases; nucleotides outside the gene matches: 7. This CDR3 is built from 14 residues. The CDR3 here is CSAMGGGALNEQFF. CDR3 coding DNA: TGCAGTGCTATGGGCGGGGGGGCCCTCAATGAGCAGTTCTTC.

This clonotype appeared a few times. The J gene is TRBJ2-1, the V gene TRBV5-1; TRBD2 matches 10 bases. Germline-derived CDR1 and CDR2 are SGHRS and YFSETQ. The J segment lost 2 bases and the V segment lost 4 bases, leaving 6 bases of the junction unmatched. This CDR3 contains 16 residues. CDR3 nucleotide sequence: TGCGCCAGCAGCCCCCAAGCGGGAGGGACCTACAATGAGCAGTTCTTC. This sequence encodes CASSPQAGGTYNEQFF.

This clonotype appeared once. One end of the junction does not line up with germline, which may come from a read error. The genes are TRBV18 and TRBJ1-6; 7 bases map to TRBD1. Germline loops: CDR1 KGHSH, CDR2 LQKENI. This CDR3 is built from 14 residues. The DNA for the CDR3 is TGTGCCAGCCGGCAGGGGGTAACGAATTCACCCCTCCAATTT. This codes for CASRQGVTNSPLQF.

As to this clonotype: One junction end does not reproduce the germline sequence, and a read error may be involved. The chain joins TRBV20-1 to TRBJ2-2; D ambiguous. The CDR3 contains 14 residues. Germline CDR1 DFQATT, CDR2 SNEGSKA (reference sequence). The chain's CDR3 is CSARGGTNTGELFF. The CDR3 DNA sequence: TGCAGTGCGAGAGGCGGAACGAACACCGGGGAGCTGTTTTTT.

The CDR3 sequence: CSARSQATTDTGELFF. The CDR3 DNA follows: TGCAGTGCTAGGAGCCAGGCGACTACAGACACCGGGGAGCTGTTTTTT. The V and J genes are TRBV20-1 and TRBJ2-2, with TRBD2 as a possible D gene (5 bases). Germline loops: CDR1 DFQATT, CDR2 SNEGSKA (reference sequence). The V and J ends lost 3 bases and 3 bases respectively, with 17 bases between them. The CDR3 is made up of 16 amino acids.

Here the CDR3 reads CASSQTTGPELPEAFF. The CDR3, as DNA: TGCGCCAGCAGCCAAACCACAGGGCCCGAGTTGCCTGAAGCTTTCTTT. The gene calls are TRBV4-1 and TRBJ1-1; TRBD1 might be the D (6 bases). The germline V and J ends were trimmed by 2 bases and 6 bases, with 19 bases remaining between them. The CDR3 runs to 16 residues. In germline, CDR1 is MGHRA, CDR2 YSYEKL.

Ten or more counts support this clonotype. The chain uses TRBV11-2 and TRBJ1-4, with D unresolved. The CDR3 runs 11 residues. Germline V gene lookup returns CDR1 SGHAT and CDR2 FQNNGV. V lost 8 bases to trimming and J lost 0 bases, with 1 base between them. This chain's CDR3 is CASATNEKLFF. CDR3 nucleotide sequence: TGTGCCAGCGCAACTAATGAAAAACTGTTTTTT.

The table lists this clonotype with a few counts. The chain employs TRBV21-1 and TRBJ2-7; no check of the table's D call, TRBD1, against the DNA was made. TRBV21-1 is described as a pseudogene. The CDR3 runs to 16 residues. The CDR3 DNA sequence: TGTGCCAGCAGCAAACAAGACAGGGGGCTATCCTACGAGCAGTACTTC. Translating gives CASSKQDRGLSYEQYF.

The rearrangement joins TRBV12-3 or TRBV12-4 to TRBJ1-2, with D perhaps TRBD1 (5 bases). This CDR3 contains 14 residues. V was trimmed by 6 bases and J by 8 bases, leaving 19 bases between them. The CDR3 region has the DNA TGTGCCAGCAGCAGGGATGGGGCTACGCACGGCTACACCTTC. Its protein product is CASSRDGATHGYTF.

This rearrangement joins TRBV7-6 to TRBJ2-3; D is possibly TRBD2 (6 bases). The CDR3 contains 14 residues. Looked up from germline, CDR1 is SGHVS and CDR2 is FNYEAQ. Deletions cut 0 bases from V and 6 bases from J, with 10 bases between. CDR3 nucleotide sequence: TGTGCCAGCAGCTTAGCCGGGGGTTTTGATACGCAGTATTTT. The encoded protein is CASSLAGGFDTQYF.

A few counts support this clonotype. The chain carries TRBV7-9 and TRBJ1-5; D possibly corresponds to TRBD1 (6 bases). This CDR3 is 16 amino acids long. Looked up from germline, CDR1 is SEHNR and CDR2 is FQNEAQ (reference sequence). Between the trimmed V and J ends, which lost 1 base and 4 bases, there was a span of 14 bases. The CDR3 DNA reads as TGTGCCAGCAGCTTAGAGAGACAGGACCCGAATCAGCCCCAGCATTTT. Encoded protein: CASSLERQDPNQPQHF.

This clonotype has more than one count but fewer than ten. V gene TRBV20-1 combines with J gene TRBJ2-3, with 8 bases aligning to TRBD1. Germline trimming cut 5 bases from V and 2 bases from J; bases unmatched to any gene: 18. This CDR3 spans 18 amino acids. Germline-derived CDR1 and CDR2 are DFQATT and SNEGSKA (reference sequence). This chain's CDR3 is CSAPKRIQGGLDTDTQYF. CDR3 bases: TGCAGTGCTCCAAAGCGGATACAGGGGGGACTTGACACAGATACGCAGTATTTT.

The chain uses TRBV11-2 and TRBJ2-3; 9 bases fit TRBD1. This CDR3 is 16 amino acids long. After removal of 6 bases from V and 0 bases from J, the junction contained 7 bases not matched to a gene. From germline, CDR1 is SGHAT and CDR2 FQNNGV. CDR3 bases: TGTGCCAGCAGAACCTACAGGGGGCCTAGCACAGATACGCAGTATTTT. Encoded protein: CASRTYRGPSTDTQYF.

J is TRBJ2-5 and V is TRBV7-2; D remains unclear. The J call may be faulty, since TRBJ2-7 better matches the DNA end. Germline CDR1 is SGHTA and CDR2 is FQGNSA. The CDR3 has 13 amino acids. The CDR3 spells CASSLVPPREQYF. CDR3 bases: TGTGCCAGCAGCTTAGTCCCCCCCCGCGAGCAGTACTTC.

As concerns this clonotype: The junction departs from germline at one end; a sequencing error may be responsible. This chain links TRBV4-1 with TRBJ2-2; TRBD2 might be the D (6 bases). This CDR3 has 17 residues. Germline V lookup: CDR1 MGHRA, CDR2 YSYEKL. The CDR3 loop is CASSQDPRGANTGGLFF. The CDR3 nucleotides read TGCGCCAGCAGCCAAGATCCCCGGGGCGCGAACACCGGGGGGCTGTTTTTT.

The chain combines TRBV20-1 with TRBJ2-1; 12 bases align to TRBD2. The V and J ends lost 5 bases and 7 bases, in that order; junction bases with no gene match: 9. Germline V gene sequence: CDR1 DFQATT, CDR2 SNEGSKA (reference sequence). The CDR3 has 15 amino acids. The CDR3 here is CSAVKLAGGNNEQFF. The CDR3 region has the DNA TGCAGTGCTGTAAAACTAGCGGGGGGAAATAATGAGCAGTTCTTC.

The chain is built from TRBV3-1 and TRBJ1-1; TRBD1 is a possible D gene (5 bases). This CDR3 is built from 14 residues. With 0 bases removed from V and 4 bases from J, the gap between germline ends came to 9 bases. The germline V gene has CDR1 LGHDT and CDR2 YNNKEL (reference sequence). CDR3 region: CASSQDEGLTEAFF. CDR3 DNA: TGTGCCAGCAGCCAAGATGAGGGGCTCACTGAAGCTTTCTTT.